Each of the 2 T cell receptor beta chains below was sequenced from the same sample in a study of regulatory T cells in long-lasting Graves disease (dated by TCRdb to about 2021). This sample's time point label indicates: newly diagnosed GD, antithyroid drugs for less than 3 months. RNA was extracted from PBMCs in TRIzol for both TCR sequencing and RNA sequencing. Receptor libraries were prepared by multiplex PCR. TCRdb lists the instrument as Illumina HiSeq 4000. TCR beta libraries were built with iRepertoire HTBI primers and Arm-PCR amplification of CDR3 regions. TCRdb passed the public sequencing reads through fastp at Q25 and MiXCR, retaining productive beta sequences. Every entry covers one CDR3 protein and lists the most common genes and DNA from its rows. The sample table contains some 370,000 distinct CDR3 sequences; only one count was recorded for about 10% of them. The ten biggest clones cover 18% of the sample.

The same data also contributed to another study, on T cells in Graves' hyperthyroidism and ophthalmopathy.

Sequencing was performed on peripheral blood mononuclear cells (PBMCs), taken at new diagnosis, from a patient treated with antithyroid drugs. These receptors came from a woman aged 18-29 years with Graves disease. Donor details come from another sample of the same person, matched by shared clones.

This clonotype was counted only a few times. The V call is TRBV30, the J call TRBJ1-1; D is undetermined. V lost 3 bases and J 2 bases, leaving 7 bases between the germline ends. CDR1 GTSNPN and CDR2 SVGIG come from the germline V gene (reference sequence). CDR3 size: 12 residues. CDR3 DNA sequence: TGTGCCTGGAGGGAGTTAAACACTGAAGCTTTCTTT. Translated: CAWRELNTEAFF.

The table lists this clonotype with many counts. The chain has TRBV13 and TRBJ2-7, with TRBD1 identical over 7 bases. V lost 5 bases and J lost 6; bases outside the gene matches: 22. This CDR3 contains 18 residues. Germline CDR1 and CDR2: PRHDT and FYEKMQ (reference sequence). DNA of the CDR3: TGTGCCAGCAGCCGAACCGGTCCTATAACAGGGGCCGACACCGAGCAGTACTTC. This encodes CASSRTGPITGADTEQYF.